This TCR beta chain derives from a study of OX40 agonist ivuxolimab in advanced cancers. Turning to the study itself: Patients received ivuxolimab, an agonistic anti-OX40 (CD134) antibody. Cancers in dose escalation were hepatocellular, melanoma, renal cell and head and neck. Patients were roughly 83% male with ages roughly 20 to 90, mean about 65. Study conclusions and caveats: CD4+ and CD8+ T cells in blood underwent clonal expansion by week 6 at 0.1 to 3.0 mg/kg.

There are 13 residues in the CDR3. Germline-derived CDR1 and CDR2 are SQVTM and ANQGSEA. After removal of 7 bases from V and 4 bases from J, the junction contained 8 bases not matched to a gene. In regard to this clone: Antigen: not known.

Generated by immunoSEQ multiplex PCR, the TCRdb table keeps only in-frame clones and is missing some. The sample yields around 25,000 clones, around 85% seen once. The chain employs TRBV29-1 and TRBJ1-2; TRBD1 matches at 8 bases. The specimen comprised CD4+ or CD8+ T cells sorted from blood, sampled in a trial of the OX40 agonist ivuxolimab. This TCR derives from an adult with an advanced solid tumor such as melanoma, head and neck, liver or kidney cancer. In DNA, the CDR3 is TGCAGCGCCCCCGGACAGGGCGCCTATGGCTACACCTTC. Residues: CSAPGQGAYGYTF.